These 10 T cell receptor beta chains originate from one sample sequenced in a study of human T cells and chemical hapten exposure. Each CDR3 protein is one row after TCRdb ran MiXCR on the RACE reads. The table records more than 150,000 distinct CDR3 sequences, about 14% of them present only once. The sample's time point: patch test 1, 2 weeks after DPC sensitization. Specified treatment: therapeutic diphenylcyclopropenone sensitization with weekly scalp DPC. The sample here was whole blood, taken in connection with sensitization to the hapten diphenylcyclopropenone (DPC). The receptor source for this set is a woman under 40 with alopecia areata. Some clones in this sample may be carry-over from other donors' samples.

In its sample, this clonotype was seen a few times. The chain carries TRBV14 and TRBJ1-2; D is perhaps TRBD1 (5 bases). With 4 bases removed from V and 2 bases from J, the gap between germline ends came to 11 bases. Germline values: CDR1 SGHDN, CDR2 FVKESK. The CDR3 is 14 residues long. The CDR3 region is CASSRRGTNYGYTF. In nucleotides, the CDR3 is TGTGCCAGCAGCCGACGGGGGACGAACTATGGCTACACCTTC.

The rearrangement uses TRBV5-6 and TRBJ2-1; D gene uncertain. The V gene's germline CDR1 is SGHDT and CDR2 YYEEEE. The V end lost 6 bases, the J end lost 8 bases, and 9 bases lay between the germline ends. The CDR3 is 11 residues long. DNA of the CDR3: TGTGCCAGCACCCGAGTGCATGAGCAGTTCTTC. This encodes CASTRVHEQFF.

This clonotype was seen a few times. The chain uses TRBV9 and TRBJ1-1; unclear D gene. Germline lookup yields CDR1 SGDLS and CDR2 YYNGEE. This CDR3 is 16 amino acids long. The ends were cut back, 2 bases at V and 1 base at J, with 15 bases in the middle. The CDR3 bases are TGTGCCAGCAGCGTGGGATCAGAGCGGACGAACACTGAAGCTTTCTTT. Translated: CASSVGSERTNTEAFF. The full variable domain, completed using reference TRBV9 and TRBJ1-1, is DSGVTQTPKHLITATGQRVTLRCSPRSGDLSVYWYQQSLDQGLQFLIQYYNGEERAKGNILERFSAQQFPDLHSELNLSSLELGDSALYFCASSVGSERTNTEAFFGQGTRLTVV.

This clonotype showed up many times. V and J are TRBV5-1 and TRBJ1-1; weak D call: TRBD1 (5 bases). Looked up from germline, CDR1 is SGHRS and CDR2 is YFSETQ. The CDR3 sequence is 14 residues long. With 2 bases removed from V and 0 bases from J, the gap between germline ends came to 8 bases. CDR3: CASSFQGVNTEAFF. CDR3 DNA: TGCGCCAGCAGCTTCCAGGGTGTGAACACTGAAGCTTTCTTT. The full variable domain, rest sourced from reference TRBV5-1 and TRBJ1-1, is KAGVTQTPRYLIKTRGQQVTLSCSPISGHRSVSWYQQTPGQGLQFLFEYFSETQRNKGNFPGRFSGRQFSNSRSEMNVSTLELGDSALYLCASSFQGVNTEAFFGQGTRLTVV.

The CDR3 here is CASSGGTGSNQPQHF. CDR3 DNA: TGTGCCAGCAGTGGGGGGACAGGGTCTAATCAGCCCCAGCATTTT. This chain uses TRBV12-3 or TRBV12-4 with TRBJ1-5; TRBD1 matches at 9 bases. Germline trimming cut 5 bases from V and 4 bases from J; bases unmatched to any gene: 6. The CDR3 runs to 15 residues.

This clonotype was observed a few times. The gene calls are TRBV7-2 and TRBJ2-1, with TRBD2 identical over 12 bases. The germline V gene encodes CDR1 SGHTA and CDR2 FQGNSA. V gave up 3 bases and J gave up 5 bases; unmatched junction bases: 2. The CDR3 totals 15 residues. CDR3 sequence (DNA): TGTGCCAGCAGCTTGGGACTAGCGGGCCACAATGAGCAGTTCTTC. As protein: CASSLGLAGHNEQFF.

By share, this clonotype counts as medium-sized. The genes are TRBV29-1 and TRBJ1-2; D gene ambiguous. Per the germline V gene, CDR1 is SQVTM and CDR2 is ANQGSEA. V lost 2 bases to trimming and J lost 4 bases, with 20 bases between them. The length of the CDR3 is 16 residues. CDR3 sequence reads: CSVESWVATGSYGYTF. The CDR3 DNA reads as TGCAGCGTTGAAAGTTGGGTCGCGACTGGTTCCTATGGCTACACCTTC.

V usage is TRBV27 and J usage is TRBJ2-3; 12 bases are shared with TRBD2. Germline CDR1 is MNHEY and CDR2 is SMNVEV (reference sequence). This CDR3 region has 16 residues. The ends lost 4 bases at V and 3 bases at J; junction bases unmatched: 5. The chain's CDR3 is CASSWAGLAGTDTQYF. In DNA, the CDR3 is TGTGCCAGCAGTTGGGCAGGACTAGCGGGGACAGATACGCAGTATTTT.

This rearrangement joins TRBV3-1 to TRBJ2-7; D remains ambiguous. The CDR3 has 14 residues. V dropped 1 base and J dropped 3 bases, with 10 bases sitting between them. The germline gives CDR1 LGHDT, CDR2 YNNKEL (reference sequence). DNA for the CDR3: TGTGCCAGCAGCCAAGCGAGCCCCGACTACGAGCAGTACTTC. Protein: CASSQASPDYEQYF.

This clonotype occurred a few times. The chain joins TRBV7-9 to TRBJ2-5, with a possible D match to TRBD2 (6 bases). V lost 11 bases, J lost 5 bases, and 24 bases lay in between. This CDR3 contains 15 residues. Germline CDR1 is SEHNR and CDR2 is FQNEAQ (reference sequence). The CDR3 loop is CACQRRGPSLETQYF. CDR3 bases: TGTGCCTGCCAGCGGCGGGGACCCTCCCTTGAGACCCAGTACTTC.